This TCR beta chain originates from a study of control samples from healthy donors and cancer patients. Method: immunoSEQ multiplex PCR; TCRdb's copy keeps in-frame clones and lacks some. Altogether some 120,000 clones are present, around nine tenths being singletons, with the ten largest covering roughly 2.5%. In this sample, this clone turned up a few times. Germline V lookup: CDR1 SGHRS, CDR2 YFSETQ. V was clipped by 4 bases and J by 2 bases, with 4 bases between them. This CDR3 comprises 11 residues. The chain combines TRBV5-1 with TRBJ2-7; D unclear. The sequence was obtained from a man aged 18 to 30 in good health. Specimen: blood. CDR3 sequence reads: CASSGAYEQYF. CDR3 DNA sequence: TGCGCCAGCAGCGGGGCCTACGAGCAGTACTTC.